The 2 T cell receptor beta chains listed next were all sequenced from one sample in a study of radiotherapy plus CTLA-4 blockade in lung cancer. TCRdb's table, derived via immunoSEQ multiplex PCR, lists solely in-frame clones and lacks some. The table records around 70,000 clones, about nine tenths of them present only once. This specimen consisted of peripheral blood, obtained from a patient treated with radiotherapy plus ipilimumab. Receptor source: a human donor with non-small cell lung cancer that progressed on radiotherapy plus ipilimumab.

This clone was observed once. The chain employs TRBV5-1 and TRBJ2-1; 9 nucleotides agree with TRBD2. The junction had 4 bases not matched to a gene; V was cut back by 1 base and J by 8 bases. Germline V gene data show CDR1 as SGHRS and CDR2 as YFSETQ. The CDR3 is made up of 14 amino acids. CDR3 amino acids: CASSLSAGGDEQFF. CDR3 DNA sequence: TGCGCCAGCAGCTTGTCGGCGGGAGGGGATGAGCAGTTCTTC.

The chain links TRBV9 to TRBJ1-2; TRBD1 agrees at 10 bases. This CDR3 is 15 amino acids long. Germline V lookup: CDR1 SGDLS, CDR2 YYNGEE. V was pared by 5 bases and J by 4 bases, with 8 bases of the junction left unmatched. This chain's CDR3 is CASSGQTGGGYGYTF. DNA for the CDR3: TGTGCCAGCAGTGGGCAGACAGGGGGCGGCTATGGCTACACCTTC.